This T cell receptor beta chain was found in a study of T-cell memory formation after mild COVID-19. Study conclusions and caveats: Pre-infection memory held some responding clones, suggesting pre-existing cross-reactive T cells responded.

Turning to this clonotype: What it binds is unknown.

Germline CDR1 and CDR2: LGHNA and YSLEER. This CDR3 is built from 16 residues. The V end lost 0 bases, the J end lost 0 bases, and 10 bases lay between the germline ends. Each CDR3 protein is one row after TCRdb ran MiXCR on the 5' RACE reads. The data contain approximately 300,000 distinct CDR3 sequences, 15% of them seen just once; the ten biggest clones take up around 23%. The chain couples TRBV4-3 to TRBJ2-3; D gene uncertain. The material sequenced was PBMCs or a T cell subset sorted from them (not recorded which). This TCR was sampled from a young man who had mild COVID-19 (a few samples of this study predate the infection). Cell type and time point are not known. The DNA of the CDR3 is TGCGCCAGCAGCCAAGAGACCGCCCCTAGCACAGATACGCAGTATTTT. Protein sequence: CASSQETAPSTDTQYF.